The 12 T cell receptor beta chains presented below share a single source sample, sequenced in a study of T cells in Graves' hyperthyroidism and ophthalmopathy. The investigators amplified TCR beta CDR3 regions from RNA transcripts. The HTBI primer set served for first-round RT-PCR of the TCR CDR3. TCRdb re-called the multiplex PCR reads with MiXCR, one entry per CDR3 protein. The profile covers fewer than 750,000 distinct CDR3 sequences, with 14% appearing a single time and under 15% taken by the ten largest. The sequencing sample was made of blood. All receptors come from a woman between 45 and 65 years old with Graves' ophthalmopathy.

V and J are TRBV20-1 and TRBJ2-7, with TRBD1 matching over 11 bases. Germline V gives CDR1 DFQATT, CDR2 SNEGSKA (reference sequence). The CDR3 spans 15 residues. Losses at the gene ends were 5 bases for V and 5 bases for J; bases not matched to a gene: 11. The chain's CDR3 is CSALDRGPVLNEQYF. Written as DNA, the CDR3 is TGCAGTGCTCTGGACAGGGGGCCTGTCTTAAACGAGCAGTACTTC.

This clonotype was counted ten times or more. This chain connects TRBV12-3 or TRBV12-4 to TRBJ1-5; possible D gene TRBD1, 5 bases. This CDR3 has 14 residues. Trimming shortened V by 2 bases and J by 4 bases, and 9 bases separated the two germline ends. CDR3 residues: CASSLSAGNQPQHF. CDR3 DNA sequence: TGTGCCAGCAGTTTATCGGCAGGGAATCAGCCCCAGCATTTT.

This clonotype was seen a few times. The chain links TRBV7-2 to TRBJ2-7, with 11 bases lining up with TRBD2. V lost 0 bases, J lost 6 bases, and 4 bases stayed unmatched. This CDR3 comprises 15 residues. In germline, CDR1 is SGHTA, CDR2 FQGNSA. CDR3 sequence: CASSLALTSGGEQYF. DNA of the CDR3: TGTGCCAGCAGCTTAGCGCTAACTAGCGGGGGCGAGCAGTACTTC.

This clonotype was counted a few times. The rearrangement uses TRBV3-1 and TRBJ2-3, with D possibly matching TRBD2 (7 bases). The CDR3 has 17 residues. V lost 4 bases and J lost 0, with 17 bases in between. CDR1 and CDR2 from the germline V gene are LGHDT and YNNKEL (reference sequence). The CDR3 coding sequence is TGTGCCAGCAGCCCCTTGGGGGCTAGCGGAAGCACAGATACGCAGTATTTT. Amino acids: CASSPLGASGSTDTQYF.

J is TRBJ2-7 and V is TRBV15, with D tentatively TRBD1 (5 bases). The V and J ends lost 0 bases and 0 bases respectively, with 21 bases between them. The CDR3 length is 19 residues. The germline V gene has CDR1 LNHNV and CDR2 YYDKDF (reference sequence). The CDR3 DNA reads as TGTGCCACCAGCAGAGATTTTCCCTCCGGTAGACAGATCTCCTACGAGCAGTACTTC. Translating it yields CATSRDFPSGRQISYEQYF.

This clonotype was counted ten times or more. A clone one base away is much larger, so this may be a read error. The chain uses TRBV7-9 and TRBJ2-1; D gene uncertain. Germline CDR1 is SEHNR and CDR2 is FQNEAQ (reference sequence). The CDR3 is 11 residues long. CDR3 amino acids: CASSSHNEQFF. CDR3 coding DNA: TGTGCCAGCAGCTCCCACAATGAGCAGTTCTTC.

This clonotype was picked up a small number of times. This CDR3 is CSARPQGSNGYTF. The DNA of the CDR3 is TGCAGTGCTAGGCCTCAGGGATCAAATGGCTACACCTTC. This chain links TRBV20-1 with TRBJ1-2; D possibly corresponds to TRBD1 (5 bases). This CDR3 is built from 13 residues. Germline CDR1 DFQATT, CDR2 SNEGSKA (reference sequence). V was shortened by 3 bases and J by 6 bases, with 14 bases between the two germline ends.

The chain carries TRBV28 and TRBJ1-5, with no clear D. The CDR3 runs 12 residues. The ends were cut back, 2 bases at V and 10 bases at J, with 9 bases in the middle. Germline lookup yields CDR1 MDHEN and CDR2 SYDVKM. CDR3 sequence reads: CASSLPPYPQHF. In DNA form, the CDR3 reads TGTGCCAGCAGTTTACCCCCCTATCCCCAGCATTTT. The full variable domain, with the rest looked up from reference TRBV28 and TRBJ1-5, is DVKVTQSSRYLVKRTGEKVFLECVQDMDHENMFWYRQDPGLGLRLIYFSYDVKMKEKGDIPEGYSVSREKKERFSLILESASTNQTSMYLCASSLPPYPQHFGDGTRLSIL.

Notes on this clonotype: A read error may produce the germline difference seen at one junction end. The genes are TRBV7-2 and TRBJ2-6; maybe TRBD1 (5 bases). Germline assignment: CDR1 SGHTA and CDR2 FQGNSA. This CDR3 is built from 14 residues. CDR3 loop: CASSLTSGANALTF. CDR3 DNA: TGTGCCAGCAGCTTAACCTCTGGGGCCAACGCCCTGACTTTC.

This clonotype was picked up many times. The chain has TRBV3-1 and TRBJ2-1; 7 nucleotides align to TRBD2. The ends lost 4 bases at V and 4 bases at J; junction bases unmatched: 13. Germline CDR1 LGHDT, CDR2 YNNKEL (reference sequence). There are 17 residues in the CDR3. This CDR3 reads CASSPDWRLADYNEQFF. The DNA of the CDR3 is TGTGCCAGCAGCCCAGATTGGCGGCTAGCGGATTACAATGAGCAGTTCTTC.

This chain links TRBV27 with TRBJ2-5; D ambiguous. The CDR3 is made up of 14 amino acids. The germline gives CDR1 MNHEY, CDR2 SMNVEV (reference sequence). Trimming took 5 bases from V and 1 from J, leaving 11 bases between them. DNA of the CDR3: TGTGCCAGCAGTCTCAACATCTTCCAAGAGACCCAGTACTTC. It is translated as CASSLNIFQETQYF.

The V gene is TRBV6-1, the J gene TRBJ2-3; 7 positions agree with TRBD2. This CDR3 has 15 residues. Germline loops: CDR1 MNHNS, CDR2 SASEGT. Trimming removed 2 bases from V and 8 bases from J; junction bases left unmatched: 10. The CDR3 DNA follows: TGTGCCAGCAGTGAACTAGCGGTAGCTCGTGGTACGCAGTATTTT. Encoded protein: CASSELAVARGTQYF.